This T cell receptor beta chain was identified during a study of shared clonotypes between healthy human individuals. Generated by immunoSEQ multiplex PCR, the TCRdb table keeps only in-frame clones and is missing some. Among around 2.1 million clones listed, approximately 94% were seen once. This clone was observed once. CDR1 is MNHNS, CDR2 SASEGT, per germline. The V gene lost 3 bases and the J gene lost 10 bases, with 10 bases spanning the gap. There are 12 residues in the CDR3. Positive CCR7 selection of CD45RO-negative cells yielded the naive CD8 cells, and terminally differentiated effector memory CD45RA+ cells were excluded.

The sequenced sample was naive CD8+ T cells from PBMCs. This sequence was found in a man younger than 30 in good health. Some clones in this sample may be carry-over from other donors' samples. V usage is TRBV6-1 and J usage is TRBJ2-1; no clear D gene. The CDR3 sequence is CASSDLSLEQFF. Here the CDR3 DNA reads TGTGCCAGCAGTGACTTGTCGTTGGAGCAGTTCTTC.